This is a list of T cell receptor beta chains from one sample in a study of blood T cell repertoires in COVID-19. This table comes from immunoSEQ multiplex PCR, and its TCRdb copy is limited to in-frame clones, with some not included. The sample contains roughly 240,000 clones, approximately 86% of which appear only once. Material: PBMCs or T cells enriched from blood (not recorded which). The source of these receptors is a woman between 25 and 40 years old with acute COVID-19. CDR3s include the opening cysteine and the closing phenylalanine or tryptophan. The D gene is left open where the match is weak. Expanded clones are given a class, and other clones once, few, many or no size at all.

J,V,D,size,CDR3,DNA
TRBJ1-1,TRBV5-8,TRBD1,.,CASSPYPTGGGTEAFF,TGTGCCAGCAGCCCCTACCCGACAGGGGGAGGAACTGAAGCTTTCTTT
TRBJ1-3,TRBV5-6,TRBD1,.,CASSLEQGIIGNTIYF,TGTGCCAGCAGCTTGGAACAGGGGATTATCGGAAACACCATATATTTT
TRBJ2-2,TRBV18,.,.,CASSPPGHGPNTGELFF,TGTGCCAGCTCACCACCGGGACACGGACCGAACACCGGGGAGCTGTTTTTT
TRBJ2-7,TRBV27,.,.,CAAGARSSYEQYF,TGTGCCGCAGGGGCCAGGAGCTCCTACGAGCAGTACTTC
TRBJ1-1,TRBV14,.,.,CASSQYSTEAFF,TGTGCCAGCAGCCAATACAGCACTGAAGCTTTCTTT
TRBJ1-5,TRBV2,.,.,CASSEGRVSNQPQHF,TGTGCCAGCAGTGAAGGCAGGGTGAGCAATCAGCCCCAGCATTTT
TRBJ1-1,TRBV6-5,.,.,CASSPRGEGEAFF,TGTGCCAGCAGTCCGCGGGGGGAGGGAGAAGCTTTCTTT
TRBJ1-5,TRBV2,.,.,CASSVGGGQGNQPQHF,TGTGCCAGCAGTGTGGGCGGGGGGCAGGGCAATCAGCCCCAGCATTTT
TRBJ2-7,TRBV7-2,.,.,CASSLAGQVSYEQYF,TGTGCCAGCAGCTTAGCGGGGCAGGTGTCCTACGAGCAGTACTTC
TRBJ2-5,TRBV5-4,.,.,CASSSQGGGRETQYF,TGTGCCAGCAGCTCACAAGGGGGGGGTCGAGAGACCCAGTACTTC
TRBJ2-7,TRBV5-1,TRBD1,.,CASSSPGTVRNEQYF,TGCGCCAGCAGCTCTCCCGGGACAGTTCGTAACGAGCAGTACTTC
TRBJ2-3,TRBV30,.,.,CAWATGIATDTQYF,TGTGCCTGGGCTACAGGGATCGCCACAGATACGCAGTATTTT
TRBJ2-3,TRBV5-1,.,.,CASSLFLRTADTQYF,TGCGCCAGCAGCTTGTTTCTTAGAACAGCAGATACGCAGTATTTT
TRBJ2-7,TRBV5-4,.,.,CASSLDSESYEQYF,TGTGCCAGCAGCTTGGATTCGGAGAGCTACGAGCAGTACTTC
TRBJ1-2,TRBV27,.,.,CASSLWEGDYGYTF,TGTGCCAGCAGTTTATGGGAGGGCGACTATGGCTACACCTTC
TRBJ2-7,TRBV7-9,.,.,CASSRRTENSYEQYF,TGTGCCAGCAGCCGCCGGACAGAGAACTCCTACGAGCAGTACTTC
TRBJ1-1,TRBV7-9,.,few,CASSLAEAIEAFF,TGTGCCAGCAGCTTAGCGGAGGCGATTGAAGCTTTCTTT
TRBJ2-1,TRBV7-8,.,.,CASSLMGSEQFF,TGTGCCAGCAGTCTAATGGGGAGTGAGCAGTTCTTC
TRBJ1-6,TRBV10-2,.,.,CASSGSNSPLHF,TGCGCCAGCAGCGGGAGCAATTCACCCCTCCACTTT
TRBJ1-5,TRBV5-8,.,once,CASSLFRGSNQPQHF,TGTGCCAGCAGCTTATTCAGGGGAAGCAATCAGCCCCAGCATTTT
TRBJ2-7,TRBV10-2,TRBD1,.,CASSGARGPYEQYF,TGCGCCAGCAGTGGGGCCAGGGGGCCCTACGAGCAGTACTTC
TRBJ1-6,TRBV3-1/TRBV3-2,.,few,CASSQQVYNSPLHF,TGTGCCAGCAGTCAGCAGGTGTATAATTCACCCCTCCACTTT
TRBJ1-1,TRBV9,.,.,CASSPAESGDTEAFF,TGTGCCAGCAGCCCGGCGGAGTCAGGGGACACTGAAGCTTTCTTT
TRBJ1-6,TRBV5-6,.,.,CASSFGNSPLHF,TGTGCCAGCAGCTTCGGGAATTCACCCCTCCACTTT
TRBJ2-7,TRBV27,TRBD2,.,CASSLSLAGGSSYEQYF,TGTGCCAGCAGTTTGAGTTTAGCGGGGGGCTCCTCCTACGAGCAGTACTTC
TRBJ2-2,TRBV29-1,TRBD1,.,CSVGRDRSITGELFF,TGCAGCGTGGGTCGGGACAGATCGATCACCGGGGAGCTGTTTTTT
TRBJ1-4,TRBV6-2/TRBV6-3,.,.,CASSDRTTNEKLFF,TGTGCCAGCAGCGACAGAACAACTAATGAAAAACTGTTTTTT
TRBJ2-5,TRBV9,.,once,CASSVGGDQETQYF,TGTGCCAGCAGCGTAGGCGGGGACCAAGAGACCCAGTACTTC
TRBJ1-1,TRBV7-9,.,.,CASSFRVTEAFF,TGTGCCAGCAGCTTCAGGGTGACTGAAGCTTTCTTT
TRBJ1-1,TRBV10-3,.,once,CAIRRTEGSMNTEAFF,TGTGCCATCAGGCGGACAGAAGGATCTATGAACACTGAAGCTTTCTTT
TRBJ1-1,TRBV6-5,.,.,CASSYRTVGFF,TGTGCCAGCAGTTACCGGACAGTGGGTTTCTTT
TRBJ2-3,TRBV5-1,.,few,CASNWGPSTDTQYF,TGCGCCAGCAACTGGGGCCCGAGCACAGATACGCAGTATTTT
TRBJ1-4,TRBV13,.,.,CASSLGGTNEKLFF,TGTGCCAGCAGCTTGGGGGGAACTAATGAAAAACTGTTTTTT
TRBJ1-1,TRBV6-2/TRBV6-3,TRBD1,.,CASSYLAGGPSEAFF,TGTGCCAGCAGTTACCTGGCAGGGGGCCCCTCTGAAGCTTTCTTT
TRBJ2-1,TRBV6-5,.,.,CASSYSGSHNEQFF,TGTGCCAGCAGTTACTCGGGCAGCCACAATGAGCAGTTCTTC
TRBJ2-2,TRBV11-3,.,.,CASSLAGPGELFF,TGTGCCAGCAGCTTAGCAGGGCCCGGGGAGCTGTTTTTT
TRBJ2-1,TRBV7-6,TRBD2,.,CASSRELAGSYNEQFF,TGTGCCAGCAGCCGAGAACTAGCGGGGTCCTACAATGAGCAGTTCTTC
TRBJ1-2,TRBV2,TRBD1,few,CASSQGDRYGYTF,TGTGCCAGCAGCCAGGGGGACCGCTATGGCTACACCTTC
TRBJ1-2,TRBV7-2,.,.,CASSPAVVWGYTF,TGTGCCAGCAGTCCGGCGGTTGTTTGGGGCTACACCTTC
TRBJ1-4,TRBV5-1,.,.,CASSHGQINEKLFF,TGCGCCAGCAGCCACGGACAGATTAATGAAAAACTGTTTTTT
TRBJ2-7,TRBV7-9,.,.,CASTTGLYEQYF,TGTGCCAGCACCACCGGACTCTACGAGCAGTACTTC
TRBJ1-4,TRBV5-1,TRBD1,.,CASSLTGGWEKLFF,TGCGCCAGCAGCTTAACAGGGGGCTGGGAAAAACTGTTTTTT
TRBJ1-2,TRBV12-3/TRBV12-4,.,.,CASSLGAPYGYTF,TGTGCCAGCAGTTTAGGGGCCCCTTATGGCTACACCTTC
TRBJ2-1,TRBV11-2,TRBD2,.,CASSLGRGVSNEQFF,TGTGCCAGCAGCCTAGGGCGGGGGGTCTCCAATGAGCAGTTCTTC
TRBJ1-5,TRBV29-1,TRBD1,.,CSVWTGALDQPQHF,TGCAGCGTCTGGACAGGCGCTCTCGATCAGCCCCAGCATTTT
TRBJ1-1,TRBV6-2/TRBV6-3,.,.,CASSAFRHTEAFF,TGTGCCAGCAGTGCCTTCAGGCACACTGAAGCTTTCTTT
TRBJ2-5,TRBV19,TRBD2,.,CASRVASGGAGETQYF,TGTGCCAGTAGGGTAGCTAGCGGGGGGGCAGGAGAGACCCAGTACTTC
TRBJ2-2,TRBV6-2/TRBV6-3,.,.,CASSLGLRSGELFF,TGTGCCAGCAGCCTCGGACTCCGTTCCGGGGAGCTGTTTTTT
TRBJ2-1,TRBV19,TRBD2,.,CASSSPHGGAYNEQFF,TGTGCCAGTAGTTCCCCCCACGGGGGGGCCTACAATGAGCAGTTCTTC
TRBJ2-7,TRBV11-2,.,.,CASSLTVWGDYEQYF,TGTGCCAGCAGCTTAACGGTTTGGGGAGACTACGAGCAGTACTTC
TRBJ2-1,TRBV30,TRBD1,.,CAWSTHGRGSYNEQFF,TGTGCCTGGAGCACCCACGGCAGGGGGAGCTACAATGAGCAGTTCTTC
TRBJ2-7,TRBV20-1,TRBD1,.,CSAGDRGEQYF,TGCAGTGCTGGGGACAGGGGCGAGCAGTACTTC
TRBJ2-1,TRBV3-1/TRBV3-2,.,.,CASSQRLWGDGPYNEQFF,TGTGCCAGCAGCCAAAGGTTGTGGGGGGACGGCCCCTACAATGAGCAGTTCTTC
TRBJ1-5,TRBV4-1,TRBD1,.,CASSLKQGFDQPQHF,TGCGCCAGCAGCCTGAAACAGGGGTTCGATCAGCCCCAGCATTTT
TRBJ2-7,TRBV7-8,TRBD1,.,CASSLTGGLYEQYF,TGTGCCAGCAGCTTAACAGGGGGTCTCTACGAGCAGTACTTC
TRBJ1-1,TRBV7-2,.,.,CASSSIIGQEAFF,TGTGCCAGCAGCTCAATAATCGGACAGGAAGCTTTCTTT